Below are 20 T cell receptor beta chains sequenced from a single sample in a study of shared clonotypes between healthy human individuals. TCRdb keeps only in-frame clones here, not all; method: immunoSEQ multiplex PCR. The table has millions of clones, 85% to 95% seen once. The sequencing sample was made of naive CD4+ T cells sorted from blood. Regarding subset: CD45RA+ positively selected. These receptors all come from a man aged 18 to 30 in good health.

CDR3 loop: CASSVSATYEQYF. Written as DNA, the CDR3 is TGTGCCAGCTCTGTCAGTGCGACCTACGAGCAGTACTTC. The genes are TRBV2 and TRBJ2-7; D gene ambiguous. V was cut by 8 bases and J by 2 bases, with 13 bases left in between. The germline gives CDR1 SNHLY, CDR2 FYNNEI. This CDR3 has 13 amino acids.

This rearrangement joins TRBV5-1 to TRBJ2-7; 7 bases are shared with TRBD1. Germline assignment: CDR1 SGHRS and CDR2 YFSETQ. The length of the CDR3 is 15 residues. Germline trimming cut 4 bases from V and 7 bases from J; bases unmatched to any gene: 14. In DNA form, the CDR3 reads TGCGCCAGCAGCGAGAGCCTTACAGGGGCCACGGAGCAGTACTTC. It is translated as CASSESLTGATEQYF.

This sequence joins TRBV9 and TRBJ1-4; 7 bases are shared with TRBD1. From germline, CDR1 is SGDLS and CDR2 YYNGEE. The V and J ends lost 3 bases and 4 bases, in that order; junction bases with no gene match: 6. The CDR3 has 15 residues. The CDR3 sequence: CASSAGTVLNEKLFF. The CDR3 DNA reads as TGTGCCAGCAGCGCTGGGACAGTCCTTAATGAAAAACTGTTTTTT.

V and J are TRBV30 and TRBJ1-6; 7 nucleotides line up with TRBD1. Trimming at V came to 0 bases and at J to 6 bases, leaving 5 bases not matched to a gene. The CDR3 covers 15 residues. Germline CDR1 and CDR2: GTSNPN and SVGIG (reference sequence). The CDR3 protein is CAWSVSGQVNSPLHF. The CDR3 DNA is TGTGCCTGGAGTGTAAGTGGACAGGTTAATTCACCCCTCCACTTT.

The rearrangement uses TRBV2 and TRBJ2-1; 12 bases match TRBD2. V lost 6 bases, J lost 9 bases, and 0 bases stayed unmatched. The CDR3 is made up of 12 amino acids. Looked up from germline, CDR1 is SNHLY and CDR2 is FYNNEI. This CDR3 reads CASRTSGGEQFF. In DNA form, the CDR3 reads TGTGCCAGCAGGACTAGCGGGGGTGAGCAGTTCTTC.

The V gene is TRBV5-4, the J gene TRBJ2-7, with TRBD2 matching 7 bases. This CDR3 is built from 17 residues. The V gene end was trimmed by 0 bases and the J gene end by 3 bases; junction bases not matched to a gene: 12. CDR1 is SGHNT, CDR2 YYREEE, per germline (reference sequence). The CDR3 sequence is CASSLGGWQGGSYEQYF. The CDR3 DNA follows: TGTGCCAGCAGCTTGGGGGGTTGGCAGGGAGGGAGCTACGAGCAGTACTTC.

The V and J genes are TRBV6-1 and TRBJ1-5; 8 positions match TRBD1. Germline V gives CDR1 MNHNS, CDR2 SASEGT. J lost 1 base, V lost 2 bases, and 16 bases had no gene match. The length of the CDR3 is 20 residues. The CDR3 is CASSESPSAGGARSNQPQHF. CDR3 DNA sequence: TGTGCCAGCAGTGAATCCCCATCGGCAGGGGGCGCCCGGAGCAATCAGCCCCAGCATTTT.

This clone was seen only once. The chain uses TRBV9 and TRBJ2-1; D may be TRBD2 (6 bases). CDR3 length: 16 amino acids. CDR1 is SGDLS and CDR2 is YYNGEE in the germline V gene. Trimming pared 0 bases from V and 4 bases from J, leaving 14 bases between. The DNA for the CDR3 is TGTGCCAGCAGCGTAGATCTTCGGGGGAGGTACAATGAGCAGTTCTTC. Encoded protein: CASSVDLRGRYNEQFF. Full variable domain (rest looked up from reference TRBV9 and TRBJ2-1): DSGVTQTPKHLITATGQRVTLRCSPRSGDLSVYWYQQSLDQGLQFLIQYYNGEERAKGNILERFSAQQFPDLHSELNLSSLELGDSALYFCASSVDLRGRYNEQFFGPGTRLTVL.

This sequence joins TRBV11-1 and TRBJ2-1, with 9 bases matching TRBD1. J gave up 0 bases and V 6 bases, and 3 bases lay outside the gene matches. CDR1 SGHAT and CDR2 FQDESV come from the germline V gene (reference sequence). This CDR3 is built from 15 residues. CDR3 sequence reads: CASRTGQGSYNEQFF. The DNA for the CDR3 is TGTGCCAGCAGAACGGGACAGGGCTCCTACAATGAGCAGTTCTTC.

The chain carries TRBV9 and TRBJ2-3; D may match TRBD1 or TRBD2 (5 bases each). The germline CDR1 and CDR2 sequences are SGDLS and YYNGEE. The CDR3 is 17 residues long. The V end lost 4 bases, the J end lost 0 bases, and 18 bases lay between the germline ends. The CDR3 here is CASSPRGTVPSTDTQYF. CDR3 DNA: TGTGCCAGCAGCCCCCGAGGGACGGTTCCTAGCACAGATACGCAGTATTTT.

This clone has a single count. It may be a read error: a sequence one base away is much more abundant. The V call is TRBV4-3, the J call TRBJ2-3; 13 bases align to TRBD2. Germline V lookup: CDR1 LGHNA, CDR2 YSLEER. With 4 bases clipped from V and 4 bases from J, the junction kept 2 bases outside the gene matches. The CDR3 spans 15 residues. For the CDR3, the DNA is TGCGCCAGCAGCCGGACTAGCGGGGGCCCAGATACGCAGTATTTT. Its translation is CASSRTSGGPDTQYF.

The chain carries TRBV10-3 and TRBJ2-7; 7 bases are a match to TRBD1. The CDR3 sequence is 15 residues long. The V gene end was trimmed by 2 bases and the J gene end by 5 bases; junction bases not matched to a gene: 9. Germline V gene sequence: CDR1 ENHRY, CDR2 SYGVKD. DNA for the CDR3: TGTGCCATCAGTGAGGACAGGGCAGTATTGAACGAGCAGTACTTC. It codes for CAISEDRAVLNEQYF.

This clone was detected once. The V and J genes are TRBV5-1 and TRBJ1-1; D is possibly TRBD1 (5 bases). CDR3 size: 15 residues. Germline V CDR1 and CDR2: SGHRS, YFSETQ. With 7 bases removed from V and 0 bases from J, the gap between germline ends came to 16 bases. The CDR3 sequence is CASEIGAGMNTEAFF. The CDR3 DNA sequence: TGCGCCAGCGAGATAGGCGCAGGGATGAACACTGAAGCTTTCTTT.

The chain is built from TRBV7-9 and TRBJ1-1; a weak D match, TRBD1 (5 bases). The CDR3 totals 14 residues. The germline V gene has CDR1 SEHNR and CDR2 FQNEAQ (reference sequence). V lost 5 bases to trimming and J lost 5 bases, with 15 bases between them. The chain's CDR3 is CASSPGYRLTEAFF. The CDR3 DNA reads TGTGCCAGCAGCCCAGGGTATCGGTTGACTGAAGCTTTCTTT.

The genes are TRBV6-1 and TRBJ2-4; 9 bases fit TRBD1. The CDR3 is 15 residues long. Germline CDR1 and CDR2: MNHNS and SASEGT. The V and J ends lost 7 bases and 8 bases, in that order; junction bases with no gene match: 12. The CDR3 sequence: CASTRETGGIDIQYF. The CDR3 DNA reads TGTGCCAGCACAAGGGAAACAGGGGGCATAGACATTCAGTACTTC.

This clone was seen only once. Other DNA sequences within the sample encode an identical CDR3. This chain links TRBV18 with TRBJ1-2; the D gene is possibly TRBD1 (5 bases). CDR3 length: 13 residues. Looked up from germline, CDR1 is KGHSH and CDR2 is LQKENI. Trimming took off 6 bases at V and 3 bases at J, with 11 bases between the two ends. Written as DNA, the CDR3 is TGTGCCAGCTCCCCCGGGACGGACTATGGCTACACCTTC. Translated, it gives CASSPGTDYGYTF.

The chain links TRBV23-1 to TRBJ1-5; no firm D call. TRBV23-1 is filed as an ORF, its function uncertain. The CDR3 runs 14 residues. Trimming removed 6 bases at V and 4 bases at J, with 13 bases between. The CDR3 protein is CASSPVAENQPQHF. The CDR3 nucleotides are TGCGCCAGCAGCCCGGTGGCGGAAAATCAGCCCCAGCATTTT.

This sequence joins TRBV2 and TRBJ2-3; 7 positions match TRBD1. Germline V gene sequence: CDR1 SNHLY, CDR2 FYNNEI. This CDR3 has 16 amino acids. J lost 2 bases, V lost 5 bases, and 10 bases had no gene match. The CDR3 region is CASSRDRVGLTDTQYF. As DNA, the CDR3 is TGTGCCAGCAGTCGCGACAGGGTTGGCCTCACAGATACGCAGTATTTT.

Here the CDR3 reads CASSLAPGSTYEQYF. The DNA for the CDR3 is TGTGCCAGCAGCTTAGCCCCCGGATCAACCTACGAGCAGTACTTC. The chain couples TRBV7-2 to TRBJ2-7; no clear D. With 0 bases removed from V and 2 bases from J, the gap between germline ends came to 11 bases. The CDR3 runs to 15 residues. Germline V gene lookup returns CDR1 SGHTA and CDR2 FQGNSA.

This sequence joins TRBV21-1 and TRBJ1-5; the table's D gene call, TRBD1, was not cross checked with the DNA. TRBV21-1 is shown as a pseudogene. The CDR3 extends over 15 amino acids. The CDR3 sequence: CASRGRPRGNQPQHF. CDR3 nucleotide sequence: TGTGCCAGCAGGGGCAGGCCCCGAGGCAATCAGCCCCAGCATTTT.